The rows below give T cell receptor beta chains drawn from one sample of a study of blood T cell repertoires in COVID-19. Clones were sequenced by immunoSEQ multiplex PCR, and TCRdb holds only the in-frame ones, with some missing. In the table there are a few hundred thousand clones, around four fifths of which are singletons. The sequenced sample was peripheral blood. Source of these receptors: a woman aged 50 to 60 with acute or convalescent COVID-19. Each CDR3 is given without its conserved first and last residue.

v_gene,CDR3aa
TRBV9,ASSPRQGLADTQY
TRBV7-3,ASKVPERGLSGANVLT
TRBV10-1,ASSDGGGRTDTQY
TRBV27,ASSPTQGRYGYT
TRBV7-6,ARKTGGGEEAF
TRBV11-2,ASSFAGLANEQY
TRBV15,ATRRESRDTGELF
TRBV5-1,ASRETSINNEQF
TRBV15,ATSRAGSGANVLT
TRBV7-9,ASSLGQGEAF
TRBV7-2,ASSPQAAGGYSPLH
TRBV6-2/TRBV6-3,ASSDGGAGQPQH
TRBV18,ASSPYRGGTDTQY
TRBV6-5,ATSFRNTEAF
TRBV5-1,ASSPGGPQDTQY
TRBV10-3,AISEWDKNTGELF
TRBV5-1,ASSLTSRIQETQY
TRBV4-1,ASKGGEDTQY
TRBV29-1,SVGQGGYGYT
TRBV2,ASYPGGAGETQY
TRBV6-1,ASSAQIGVGNQPQH
TRBV28,ASTKQTARGNEKLF
TRBV5-4,ASSSGTLEQY
TRBV27,ASSMESGIDEQY
TRBV5-1,ASSFTGGTDTQY
TRBV6-6,AIRLPGDTEAF
TRBV7-9,ASSRFVTGGGEKLF
TRBV7-2,ASSFGQLDFTGELF
TRBV19,ASSMAGTRQDEQF
TRBV9,ASSVKGGPWVPGNTIY
TRBV6-5,ASSYSRQWNSPLH
TRBV6-5,ASRAYRNTEAF
TRBV3-1/TRBV3-2,ASSQMIGGELF
TRBV7-3,ASSSGVVNSPLH
TRBV29-1,SVDNRGHGYT
TRBV5-1,ASSSRGLENTEAF
TRBV10-3,AISPPGTGLSGANVLT
TRBV29-1,SVPGREDGGELF
TRBV9,ASSPRGSGGSNEQF
TRBV7-3,ASSSTGQGNYNEQF
TRBV7-2,ASSLTSGGVETQY
TRBV28,ASTDRNTDTQY
TRBV27,ASSLRAQGGPDTQY
TRBV29-1,SVKAGTGLDSPLH
TRBV19,ASSIRTGTLNTGELF
TRBV11-3,ASSSPGQGSSGKLF
TRBV4-1,ASSQDGGASYNEQF
TRBV7-2,ASSSVRGDEQY
TRBV29-1,SVDGGAEKLF
TRBV5-8,ASSIWGDEQF
TRBV4-3,ASSQDHRGYGYT